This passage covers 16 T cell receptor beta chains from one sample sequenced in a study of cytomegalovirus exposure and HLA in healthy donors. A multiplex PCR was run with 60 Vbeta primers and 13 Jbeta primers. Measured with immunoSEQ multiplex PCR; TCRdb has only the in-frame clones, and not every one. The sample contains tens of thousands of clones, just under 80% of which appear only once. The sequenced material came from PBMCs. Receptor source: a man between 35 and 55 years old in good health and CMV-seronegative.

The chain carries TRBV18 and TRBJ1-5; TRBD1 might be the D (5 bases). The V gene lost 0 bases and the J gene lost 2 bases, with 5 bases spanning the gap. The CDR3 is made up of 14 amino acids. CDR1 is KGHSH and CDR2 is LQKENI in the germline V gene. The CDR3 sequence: CASSPPGRNQPQHF. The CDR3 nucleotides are TGTGCCAGCTCACCACCGGGGCGCAATCAGCCCCAGCATTTT.

CDR3 sequence: CASSIDPRTGVHGYTF. The CDR3 DNA follows: TGTGCCAGTAGTATAGATCCTCGGACAGGGGTTCATGGCTACACCTTC. The chain uses TRBV19 and TRBJ1-2; the match to TRBD1 covers 9 bases. Germline V lookup: CDR1 LNHDA, CDR2 SQIVND (reference sequence). V trimming: 0 bases; J trimming: 6 bases; junction bases outside the gene matches: 8. The CDR3 is made up of 16 amino acids. Full variable domain (rest looked up from reference TRBV19 and TRBJ1-2): DGGITQSPKYLFRKEGQNVTLSCEQNLNHDAMYWYRQDPGQGLRLIYYSQIVNDFQKGDIAEGYSVSREKKESFPLTVTSAQKNPTAFYLCASSIDPRTGVHGYTFGSGTRLTVV.

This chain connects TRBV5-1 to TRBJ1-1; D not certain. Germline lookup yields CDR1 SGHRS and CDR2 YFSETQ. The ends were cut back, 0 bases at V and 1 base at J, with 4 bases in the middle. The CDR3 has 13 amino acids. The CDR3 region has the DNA TGCGCCAGCAGCTTGGACAGGAACACTGAAGCTTTCTTT. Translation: CASSLDRNTEAFF.

CDR3 DNA: TGCGCCAGCAGCGGGACTAGCGGGGGATCAGATACGCAGTATTTT. It specifies CASSGTSGGSDTQYF. The chain has TRBV5-1 and TRBJ2-3; 14 nucleotides agree with TRBD2. With V trimmed by 4 bases and J by 4 bases, 2 bases remained unmatched. Per germline, CDR1 SGHRS and CDR2 YFSETQ. The CDR3 is 15 amino acids.

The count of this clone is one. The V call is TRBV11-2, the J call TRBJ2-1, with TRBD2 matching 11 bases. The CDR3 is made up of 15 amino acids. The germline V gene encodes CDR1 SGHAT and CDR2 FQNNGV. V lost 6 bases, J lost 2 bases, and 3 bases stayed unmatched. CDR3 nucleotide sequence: TGTGCCAGCAGTACACTAGCGGGAGCCTACAATGAGCAGTTCTTC. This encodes CASSTLAGAYNEQFF.

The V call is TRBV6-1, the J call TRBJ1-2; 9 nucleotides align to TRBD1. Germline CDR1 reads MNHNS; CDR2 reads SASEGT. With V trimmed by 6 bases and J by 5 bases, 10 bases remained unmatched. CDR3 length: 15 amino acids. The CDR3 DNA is TGTGCCAGCAGGATCGCGGGACAGGGCTCGTATGGCTACACCTTC. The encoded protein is CASRIAGQGSYGYTF.

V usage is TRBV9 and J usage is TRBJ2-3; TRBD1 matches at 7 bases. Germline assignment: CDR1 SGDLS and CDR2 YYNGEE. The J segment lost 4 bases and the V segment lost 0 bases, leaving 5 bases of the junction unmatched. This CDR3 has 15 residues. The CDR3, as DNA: TGTGCCAGCAGCGTAGTAACAGGGGCGGCAGATACGCAGTATTTT. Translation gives CASSVVTGAADTQYF.

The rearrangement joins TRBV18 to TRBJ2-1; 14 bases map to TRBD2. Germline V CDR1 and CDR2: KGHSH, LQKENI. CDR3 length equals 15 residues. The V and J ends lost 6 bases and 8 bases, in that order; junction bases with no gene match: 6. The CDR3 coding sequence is TGTGCCAGCTCCGGACTAGCGGGGGGCCAGGATGAGCAGTTCTTC. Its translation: CASSGLAGGQDEQFF.

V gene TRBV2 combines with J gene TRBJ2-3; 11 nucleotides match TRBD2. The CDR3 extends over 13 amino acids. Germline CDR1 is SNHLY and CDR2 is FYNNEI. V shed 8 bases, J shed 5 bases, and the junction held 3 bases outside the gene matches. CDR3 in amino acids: CASLGLAGDTQYF. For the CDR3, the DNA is TGTGCCAGCCTCGGACTAGCGGGAGATACGCAGTATTTT.

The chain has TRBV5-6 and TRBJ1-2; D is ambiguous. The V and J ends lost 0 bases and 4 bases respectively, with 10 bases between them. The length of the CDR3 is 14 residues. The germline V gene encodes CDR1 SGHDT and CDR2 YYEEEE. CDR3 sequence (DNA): TGTGCCAGCAGCTTGGATTCAGGAATCTATGGCTACACCTTC. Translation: CASSLDSGIYGYTF.

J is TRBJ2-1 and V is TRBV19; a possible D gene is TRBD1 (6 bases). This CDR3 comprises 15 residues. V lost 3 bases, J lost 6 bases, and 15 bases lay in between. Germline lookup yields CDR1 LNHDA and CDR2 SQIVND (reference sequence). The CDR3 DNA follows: TGTGCCAGTAGTATTTTCGGGACACTCGTCAATGAGCAGTTCTTC. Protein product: CASSIFGTLVNEQFF.

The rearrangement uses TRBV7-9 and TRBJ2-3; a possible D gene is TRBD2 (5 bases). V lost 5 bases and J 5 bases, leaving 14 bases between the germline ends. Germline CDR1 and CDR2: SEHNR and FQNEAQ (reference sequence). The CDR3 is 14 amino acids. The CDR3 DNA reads TGTGCCAGCAGCAGACCTGGGAGTAGAGATACGCAGTATTTT. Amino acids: CASSRPGSRDTQYF.

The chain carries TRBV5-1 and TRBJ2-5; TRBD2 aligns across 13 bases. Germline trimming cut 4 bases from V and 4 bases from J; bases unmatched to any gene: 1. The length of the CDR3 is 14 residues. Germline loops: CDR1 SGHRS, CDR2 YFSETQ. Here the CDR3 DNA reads TGCGCCAGCAGCGGGACTAGCGGGGCAGAGACCCAGTACTTC. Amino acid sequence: CASSGTSGAETQYF. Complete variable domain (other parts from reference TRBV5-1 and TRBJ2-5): KAGVTQTPRYLIKTRGQQVTLSCSPISGHRSVSWYQQTPGQGLQFLFEYFSETQRNKGNFPGRFSGRQFSNSRSEMNVSTLELGDSALYLCASSGTSGAETQYFGPGTRLLVL.

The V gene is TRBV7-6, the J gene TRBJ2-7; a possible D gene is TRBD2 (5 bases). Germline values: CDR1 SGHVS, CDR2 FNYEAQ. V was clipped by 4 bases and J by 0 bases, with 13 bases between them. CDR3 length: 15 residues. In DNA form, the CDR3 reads TGTGCCAGCAGCTCGGGCCCGGCGGGCTCCTACGAGCAGTACTTC. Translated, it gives CASSSGPAGSYEQYF.

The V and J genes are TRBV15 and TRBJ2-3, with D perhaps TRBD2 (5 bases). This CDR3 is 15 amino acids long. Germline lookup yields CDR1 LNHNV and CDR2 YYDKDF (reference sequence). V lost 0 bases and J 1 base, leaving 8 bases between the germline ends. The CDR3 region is CATSRDAGRTDTQYF. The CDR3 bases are TGTGCCACCAGCAGAGATGCGGGTCGCACAGATACGCAGTATTTT.

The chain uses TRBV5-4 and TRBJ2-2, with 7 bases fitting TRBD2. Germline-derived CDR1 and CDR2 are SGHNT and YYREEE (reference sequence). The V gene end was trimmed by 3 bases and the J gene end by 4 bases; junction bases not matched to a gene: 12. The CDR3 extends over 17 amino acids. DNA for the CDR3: TGTGCCAGCAGCTGGGGGGGTGGGGGTCGGAGCACCGGGGAGCTGTTTTTT. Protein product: CASSWGGGGRSTGELFF.